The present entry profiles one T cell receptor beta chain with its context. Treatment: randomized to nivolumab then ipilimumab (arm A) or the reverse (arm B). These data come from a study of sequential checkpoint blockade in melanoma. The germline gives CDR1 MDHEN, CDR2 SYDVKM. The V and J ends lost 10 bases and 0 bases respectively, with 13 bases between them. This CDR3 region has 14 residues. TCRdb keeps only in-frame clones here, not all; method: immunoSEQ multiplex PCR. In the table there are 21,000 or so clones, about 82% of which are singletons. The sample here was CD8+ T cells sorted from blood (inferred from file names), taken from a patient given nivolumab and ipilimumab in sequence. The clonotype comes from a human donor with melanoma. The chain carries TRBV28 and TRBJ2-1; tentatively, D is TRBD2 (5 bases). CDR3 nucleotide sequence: TGTGCCATCAAGGCGGGCAGCTCCTACAATGAGCAGTTCTTC. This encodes CAIKAGSSYNEQFF.